Following are 12 T cell receptor beta chains from one sample sequenced in a study of human thymus T cells. Libraries were prepared by immunoSEQ multiplex PCR; TCRdb keeps only in-frame clonotypes and omits some of them. Of about 50,000 clones in the sample, 95% were seen once. The sequencing sample was made of blood. Every receptor here comes from a girl younger than two with a congenital heart defect but otherwise immunologically healthy.

The rearrangement joins TRBV5-1 to TRBJ1-2; tentative D call: TRBD1 (5 bases). CDR1 SGHRS and CDR2 YFSETQ come from the germline V gene. V shed 0 bases and J shed 2 bases, with 14 bases lying between them. This CDR3 region has 16 residues. The CDR3 is CASSLVAPGYNYGYTF. The CDR3 coding sequence is TGCGCCAGCAGCTTGGTAGCGCCAGGGTACAACTATGGCTACACCTTC.

The chain couples TRBV4-3 to TRBJ2-7, with a possible D match to TRBD2 (6 bases). Trimming shortened V by 0 bases and J by 7 bases, and 19 bases separated the two germline ends. Per germline, CDR1 LGHNA and CDR2 YSLEER. The length of the CDR3 is 16 residues. DNA for the CDR3: TGCGCCAGCAGCCAAGATAGGGGTGGGCTAGCGAGTGAGCAGTACTTC. Amino acids: CASSQDRGGLASEQYF.

The chain couples TRBV9 to TRBJ2-7; no firm D call. V was trimmed by 0 bases and J by 4 bases, leaving 11 bases between them. This CDR3 spans 14 amino acids. Germline V gives CDR1 SGDLS, CDR2 YYNGEE. CDR3 in DNA: TGTGCCAGCAGCGTAGATGGGTTTGGATACGAGCAGTACTTC. The encoded protein is CASSVDGFGYEQYF. The variable domain in full, completed from reference TRBV9 and TRBJ2-7, reads DSGVTQTPKHLITATGQRVTLRCSPRSGDLSVYWYQQSLDQGLQFLIQYYNGEERAKGNILERFSAQQFPDLHSELNLSSLELGDSALYFCASSVDGFGYEQYFGPGTRLTVT.

The CDR3 loop reads CASSSPGVKVAFF. CDR3 DNA: TGTGCCAGCAGCTCGCCGGGAGTTAAGGTTGCTTTCTTT. The gene calls are TRBV11-2 and TRBJ1-1; no clear D. The CDR3 is made up of 13 amino acids. Trimming pared 4 bases from V and 11 bases from J, leaving 17 bases between. From germline, CDR1 is SGHAT and CDR2 FQNNGV.

This clone has only one observation. The V and J genes are TRBV2 and TRBJ2-7; a weak D match, TRBD2 (5 bases). V gave up 4 bases and J gave up 0 bases, with 10 bases separating them. The CDR3 sequence is 14 residues long. CDR1 is SNHLY and CDR2 is FYNNEI in the germline V gene. The CDR3 sequence is CASSGTSLSYEQYF. The CDR3 bases are TGTGCCAGCAGTGGAACTAGTCTCTCCTACGAGCAGTACTTC. Combining the CDR3 with reference TRBV2 and TRBJ2-7 gives the whole variable domain EPEVTQTPSHQVTQMGQEVILRCVPISNHLYFYWYRQILGQKVEFLVSFYNNEISEKSEIFDDQFSVERPDGSNFTLKIRSTKLEDSAMYFCASSGTSLSYEQYFGPGTRLTVT.

This clone is a singleton in its sample. This chain joins TRBV7-3 and TRBJ2-3, with D possibly matching TRBD1 (6 bases). Germline CDR1 SGHTA, CDR2 FQGTGA. The CDR3 is 11 residues long. Between the trimmed V and J ends, which lost 8 bases and 6 bases, there was a span of 9 bases. This CDR3 reads CASSQGDTQYF. In nucleotides, the CDR3 is TGTGCCAGCTCCCAGGGGGATACGCAGTATTTT.

V and J are TRBV9 and TRBJ1-3, with D possibly TRBD1 on 6 matching bases. The CDR3 is 15 amino acids. Germline V gives CDR1 SGDLS, CDR2 YYNGEE. Deletions cut 0 bases from V and 4 bases from J, with 11 bases between. CDR3 amino acids: CASSVGGARGNTIYF. The CDR3 DNA is TGTGCCAGCAGCGTAGGGGGGGCGCGAGGAAACACCATATATTTT. The full variable domain, rest sourced from reference TRBV9 and TRBJ1-3, is DSGVTQTPKHLITATGQRVTLRCSPRSGDLSVYWYQQSLDQGLQFLIQYYNGEERAKGNILERFSAQQFPDLHSELNLSSLELGDSALYFCASSVGGARGNTIYFGEGSWLTVV.

The chain has TRBV27 and TRBJ2-2, with 8 bases fitting TRBD1. This CDR3 comprises 14 residues. The germline V gene encodes CDR1 MNHEY and CDR2 SMNVEV (reference sequence). The V and J ends lost 7 bases and 0 bases, in that order; junction bases with no gene match: 1. The CDR3 spells CASKQGANTGELFF. CDR3 DNA sequence: TGTGCCAGCAAACAGGGGGCGAACACCGGGGAGCTGTTTTTT.

J is TRBJ2-1 and V is TRBV19, with TRBD2 as a possible D gene (5 bases). Per the germline V gene, CDR1 is LNHDA and CDR2 is SQIVND (reference sequence). V lost 3 bases and J 9 bases, leaving 15 bases between the germline ends. This CDR3 is 14 amino acids long. The CDR3 loop is CASSISGGSSEQFF. CDR3 coding DNA: TGTGCCAGTAGTATTTCCGGAGGTAGTAGTGAGCAGTTCTTC.

Only one count was recorded for this clone. The chain has TRBV11-2 and TRBJ1-1; 8 nucleotides line up with TRBD1. The CDR3 has 15 amino acids. The germline V gene encodes CDR1 SGHAT and CDR2 FQNNGV. J gave up 7 bases and V 4 bases, and 11 bases lay outside the gene matches. The CDR3 region is CASSYQGTGNYEAFF. CDR3 DNA sequence: TGTGCCAGCAGCTATCAAGGGACAGGTAACTATGAAGCTTTCTTT.

The V gene is TRBV9, the J gene TRBJ2-1, with D possibly TRBD2 on 6 matching bases. Looked up from germline, CDR1 is SGDLS and CDR2 is YYNGEE. V lost 3 bases, J lost 1 base, and 11 bases lay in between. This CDR3 has 15 residues. The CDR3 here is CASSARGDSYNEQFF. The DNA of the CDR3 is TGTGCCAGCAGCGCCCGCGGGGATTCCTACAATGAGCAGTTCTTC.

This chain links TRBV5-1 with TRBJ2-5; 7 positions agree with TRBD2. Germline loops: CDR1 SGHRS, CDR2 YFSETQ. This CDR3 comprises 16 residues. V lost 0 bases to trimming and J lost 3 bases; unmatched junction nucleotides: 8. The CDR3: CASSLVGLAAKETQYF. DNA for the CDR3: TGCGCCAGCAGCTTGGTAGGCCTAGCGGCTAAAGAGACCCAGTACTTC.